These 14 T cell receptor beta chains share one sample of origin, sequenced in a study of shared clonotypes between healthy human individuals. Clones were read by immunoSEQ multiplex PCR, and TCRdb kept only the in-frame ones, dropping some. The sample lists around 340,000 clones, 73% occurring once. The sequencing input was memory CD4+ T cells sorted from blood. Subset defined: CD45RA-negative fraction. All receptors derive from a man aged 25 to 40 in good health.

This clone came up once. The chain is built from TRBV11-3 and TRBJ2-1; D may be TRBD2 (6 bases). Germline V gene sequence: CDR1 SGHNT, CDR2 YENEEA. The CDR3 is 15 residues long. Trimming cost V 1 base and J 0 bases, with 7 bases left between them. This chain's CDR3 is CASSLGGTSYNEQFF. In DNA form, the CDR3 reads TGTGCCAGCAGCTTAGGCGGGACCTCCTACAATGAGCAGTTCTTC. Full variable domain (remainder filled in from reference TRBV11-3 and TRBJ2-1): EAGVVQSPRYKIIEKKQPVAFWCNPISGHNTLYWYLQNLGQGPELLIRYENEEAVDDSQLPKDRFSAERLKGVDSTLKIQPAELGDSAVYLCASSLGGTSYNEQFFGPGTRLTVL.

V gene TRBV6-5 combines with J gene TRBJ2-2; 7 bases fit TRBD1. The CDR3 covers 15 residues. V was pared by 5 bases and J by 7 bases, with 10 bases of the junction left unmatched. The V gene's germline CDR1 is MNHEY and CDR2 SVGAGI. CDR3 sequence reads: CASSRNRGMSGELFF. The CDR3 DNA follows: TGTGCCAGCAGTCGTAACAGGGGAATGAGCGGGGAGCTGTTTTTT.

The chain joins TRBV5-6 to TRBJ2-1; possible D gene TRBD1, 6 bases. With 3 bases removed from V and 9 bases from J, the gap between germline ends came to 25 bases. CDR3 length equals 17 residues. Per germline, CDR1 SGHDT and CDR2 YYEEEE. The CDR3: CASSSEGTTDEVGEQFF. CDR3 nucleotide sequence: TGTGCCAGCAGCTCAGAGGGGACAACCGATGAGGTGGGTGAGCAGTTCTTC.

DNA for the CDR3: TGTGCCAGCAGCGTAGTAGCGGGAGGTCGCAATGAGCAGTTCTTC. Translated: CASSVVAGGRNEQFF. The V and J genes are TRBV9 and TRBJ2-1, with 10 bases that match TRBD2. The trim removed 0 bases at V and 6 bases at J, leaving 3 bases unmatched. CDR3 length equals 15 residues. The germline CDR1 and CDR2 sequences are SGDLS and YYNGEE.

The sample holds a few counts of this clone. The chain has TRBV4-1 and TRBJ1-1; TRBD1 is a possible D gene (6 bases). Germline V gene sequence: CDR1 MGHRA, CDR2 YSYEKL. The ends were cut back, 1 base at V and 9 bases at J, with 15 bases in the middle. The CDR3 totals 14 residues. This CDR3 is CASSQGGPFDQAFF. The DNA for the CDR3 is TGCGCCAGCAGCCAAGGGGGGCCTTTTGATCAAGCTTTCTTT.

Remarks on this clone: Other DNA sequences in the same sample also yield this CDR3. This CDR3 is CASSARGSNTEAFF. The CDR3 DNA follows: TGTGCCAGCAGTGCCAGGGGATCGAACACTGAAGCTTTCTTT. This sequence joins TRBV25-1 and TRBJ1-1, with D tentatively TRBD1 (6 bases). This CDR3 contains 14 residues. Germline lookup yields CDR1 MGHDK and CDR2 SYGVNS. Trimming stripped 4 bases from V and 1 base from J, with 10 bases between.

This sequence joins TRBV18 and TRBJ2-3; D gene unclear. Germline CDR1 reads KGHSH; CDR2 reads LQKENI. CDR3 size: 12 residues. V lost 2 bases and J 6 bases, leaving 6 bases between the germline ends. CDR3 bases: TGTGCCAGCTCACCAGGTCGGGATACGCAGTATTTT. Protein sequence: CASSPGRDTQYF. The variable domain in full, with the rest retrieved from reference TRBV18 and TRBJ2-3, is NAGVMQNPRHLVRRRGQEARLRCSPMKGHSHVYWYRQLPEEGLKFMVYLQKENIIDESGMPKERFSAEFPKEGPSILRIQQVVRGDSAAYFCASSPGRDTQYFGPGTRLTVL.

This clone was detected once. The same CDR3 arises from other DNA sequences in this sample as well. This sequence joins TRBV19 and TRBJ2-1; D ambiguous. V lost 6 bases to trimming and J lost 4 bases, with 4 bases between them. The CDR3 sequence is 11 residues long. The germline gives CDR1 LNHDA, CDR2 SQIVND (reference sequence). CDR3 DNA sequence: TGTGCCAGTAGCACTTACAATGAGCAGTTCTTC. Its translation: CASSTYNEQFF. Full variable domain (outside the CDR3, taken from reference TRBV19 and TRBJ2-1): DGGITQSPKYLFRKEGQNVTLSCEQNLNHDAMYWYRQDPGQGLRLIYYSQIVNDFQKGDIAEGYSVSREKKESFPLTVTSAQKNPTAFYLCASSTYNEQFFGPGTRLTVL.

V and J are TRBV2 and TRBJ1-2; D remains unclear. This CDR3 spans 15 amino acids. The germline V and J ends were trimmed by 4 bases and 5 bases, with 17 bases remaining between them. Germline CDR1 reads SNHLY; CDR2 reads FYNNEI. The CDR3 region is CASSADRRREYGYTF. Here the CDR3 DNA reads TGTGCCAGCAGTGCGGACCGCAGGCGGGAGTATGGCTACACCTTC.

The chain combines TRBV29-1 with TRBJ1-1; 10 bases line up with TRBD1. The CDR3 sequence is 12 residues long. From germline, CDR1 is SQVTM and CDR2 ANQGSEA. With V trimmed by 7 bases and J by 8 bases, 7 bases remained unmatched. This chain's CDR3 is CSAGTGVNEAFF. Here the CDR3 DNA reads TGCAGCGCCGGGACAGGGGTAAACGAAGCTTTCTTT.

The V gene is TRBV6-4, the J gene TRBJ2-1; 7 nucleotides match TRBD1. Germline values: CDR1 MRHNA, CDR2 SNTAGT. This CDR3 has 13 amino acids. The ends lost 5 bases at V and 9 bases at J; junction bases unmatched: 7. CDR3 loop: CASSPDRVGEQFF. The CDR3 DNA sequence: TGTGCCAGCAGTCCCGACAGGGTCGGTGAGCAGTTCTTC.

The chain employs TRBV2 and TRBJ2-7; 7 positions match TRBD2. CDR1 is SNHLY and CDR2 is FYNNEI in the germline V gene. The ends lost 7 bases at V and 6 bases at J; junction bases unmatched: 6. The CDR3 is made up of 12 amino acids. CDR3 sequence (DNA): TGTGCCAGCACTCGCGGGAGCAGCGAGCAGTACTTC. The encoded protein is CASTRGSSEQYF.

The V gene is TRBV7-6, the J gene TRBJ2-3, with TRBD1 identical over 9 bases. Germline V gene sequence: CDR1 SGHVS, CDR2 FNYEAQ. The CDR3 covers 15 residues. J was trimmed by 6 bases and V by 5 bases; bases with no gene match: 9. The CDR3 here is CASSRDRVRSDTQYF. The CDR3 DNA reads as TGTGCCAGCAGCAGGGACAGGGTACGATCGGATACGCAGTATTTT.

The J gene is TRBJ2-7, the V gene TRBV30; no firm D call. Germline CDR1 GTSNPN, CDR2 SVGIG (reference sequence). V was shortened by 3 bases and J by 2 bases, with 11 bases between the two germline ends. The CDR3 consists of 13 residues. The CDR3 reads CAWSSGGPYEQYF. The CDR3 DNA reads as TGTGCCTGGAGCTCCGGTGGCCCCTACGAGCAGTACTTC.